There are a few counts of the clone carrying this TCR beta chain. The record originates from a study of blood T cell repertoires in COVID-19. As for the study in general: Whether acute or convalescent, the COVID-19 samples came from the United States, Italy and Spain. From T cells, B-cell-depleted T cells, or PBMCs came the material, which was cDNA or gDNA.

Sequencing used immunoSEQ multiplex PCR; TCRdb keeps in-frame clones, though not all of them. The data hold 85,000 to 90,000 clones, with around 80% observed a single time. Source material: peripheral blood. The origin of this receptor is a woman of 80 years or more with acute or convalescent COVID-19.

As DNA, the CDR3 is TGTGCCAGCAGGGGAGGACCCCCCGATGAAAAACTGTTTTTT. This gives the protein CASRGGPPDEKLFF. The gene calls are TRBV2 and TRBJ1-4; D uncertain. Germline V CDR1 and CDR2: SNHLY, FYNNEI. This CDR3 has 14 amino acids. Trimming removed 6 bases from V and 6 bases from J, with 14 bases in between.